Listed below are T cell receptor beta chains from one sample, sequenced in a study of cytomegalovirus exposure and HLA in healthy donors. The data were produced by immunoSEQ multiplex PCR, yet TCRdb's version contains in-frame clones alone and is incomplete. The data hold some 150,000 clones, with roughly 85% observed a single time. The specimen was PBMCs. The receptor source for this set is a woman aged 18-29 years in good health and CMV-seronegative. Both conserved end residues are part of each CDR3. Each record gives: J gene, V gene, CDR3 protein.

TRBJ2-5	TRBV2	CASARSETQYF
TRBJ2-5	TRBV9	CASSVGAGLETQYF
TRBJ1-4	TRBV7-9	CASSFDRGANEKLFF
TRBJ2-1	TRBV27	CASSLSSGMWNEQFF
TRBJ1-2	TRBV7-2	CASSSTFRQVIDGYTF
TRBJ2-2	TRBV5-4	CASSPQLINTGELFF
TRBJ2-7	TRBV11-2	CASSLEGGKRVEQYF
TRBJ2-5	TRBV11-3	CASSRRNGPVGKETQYF
TRBJ1-2	TRBV27	CASNKNPGQAFGYTF
TRBJ1-2	TRBV7-9	CASSHKAVVWGGYTF
TRBJ1-4	TRBV4-3	CASSQGLGRGVNEKLFF